These T cell receptor beta chains were read from a single sample in a study of brain metastases from non-small cell lung cancer. Clones were read by immunoSEQ multiplex PCR, and TCRdb kept only the in-frame ones, dropping some. The sample records roughly 5,000 clones, 65% to 80% being singletons. The source material was primary lung tumor tissue. These receptors originate from a donor aged 40 or over with non-small cell lung cancer. Each CDR3 is given with its conserved first and last residue. The D gene is left open where the match is weak. Some rows have no size entry. The others give once, few or many, or a class for an expanded clone.

j_call clone_size v_call d_call cdr3_aa cdr3_nt
TRBJ1-6 - TRBV18 TRBD1 CASSQRGGQMRSPLHF TGTGCCAGCTCACAACGAGGGGGACAGATGAGGTCACCCCTCCACTTT
TRBJ1-2 - TRBV29-1 - CSVGTDGRLYGYTF TGCAGCGTCGGGACCGACGGAAGACTTTATGGCTACACCTTC
TRBJ1-5 - TRBV5-6 - CASSLGTYSNQPQHF TGTGCCAGCAGCTTGGGCACCTATAGCAATCAGCCCCAGCATTTT
TRBJ2-5 - TRBV7-2 TRBD1 CAHQPPGQRIETQYF TGTGCGCACCAGCCCCCGGGACAGAGGATAGAGACCCAGTACTTC
TRBJ2-5 once TRBV9 - CASSLGSGGDETQYF TGTGCCAGCAGCCTGGGCTCGGGGGGCGATGAGACCCAGTACTTC
TRBJ2-3 - TRBV24-1 - CATSDWTAGSTDTQYF TGTGCCACCAGTGATTGGACCGCGGGAAGCACAGATACGCAGTATTTT
TRBJ2-5 - TRBV29-1 - CSVVVQPKETQYF TGCAGCGTTGTGGTACAGCCTAAAGAGACCCAGTACTTC
TRBJ1-1 few TRBV5-1 TRBD1 CASKGTGWFTEAFF TGCGCCAGCAAGGGGACAGGGTGGTTCACTGAAGCTTTCTTT
TRBJ2-3 - TRBV27 - CASRGHPRDTQYF TGTGCCAGCAGGGGACACCCGAGAGATACGCAGTATTTT
TRBJ2-3 - TRBV24-1 TRBD1 CATSDSTGGVTDTQYF TGTGCCACCAGTGATTCGACAGGGGGCGTAACAGATACGCAGTATTTT
TRBJ2-5 once TRBV24-1 TRBD2 CATSDFGIAGGAETQYF TGTGCCACCAGTGATTTCGGGATAGCGGGGGGGGCAGAGACCCAGTACTTC
TRBJ1-1 - TRBV19 - CASRRGTEAFF TGTGCCAGTAGACGGGGCACTGAAGCTTTCTTT